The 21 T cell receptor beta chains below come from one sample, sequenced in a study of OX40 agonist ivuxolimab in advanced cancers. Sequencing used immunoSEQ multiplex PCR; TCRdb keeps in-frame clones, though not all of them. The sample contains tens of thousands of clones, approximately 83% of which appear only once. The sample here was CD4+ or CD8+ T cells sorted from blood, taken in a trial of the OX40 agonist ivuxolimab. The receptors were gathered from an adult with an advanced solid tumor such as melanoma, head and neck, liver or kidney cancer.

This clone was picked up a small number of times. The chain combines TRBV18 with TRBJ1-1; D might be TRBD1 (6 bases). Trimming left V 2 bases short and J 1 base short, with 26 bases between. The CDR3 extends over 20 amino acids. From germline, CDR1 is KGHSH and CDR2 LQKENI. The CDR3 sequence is CASSPSARGTRNRGNTEAFF. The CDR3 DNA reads TGTGCCAGCTCACCATCGGCCCGGGGGACAAGAAATAGGGGGAACACTGAAGCTTTCTTT.

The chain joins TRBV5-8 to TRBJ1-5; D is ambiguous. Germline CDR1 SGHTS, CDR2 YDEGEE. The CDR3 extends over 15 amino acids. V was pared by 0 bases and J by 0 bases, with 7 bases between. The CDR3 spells CASSLGPNSNQPQHF. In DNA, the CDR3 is TGTGCCAGCAGCTTGGGGCCCAATAGCAATCAGCCCCAGCATTTT. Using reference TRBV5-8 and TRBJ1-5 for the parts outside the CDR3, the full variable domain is EAGVTQSPTHLIKTRGQQATLRCSPISGHTSVYWYQQALGLGLQFLLWYDEGEERNRGNFPPRFSGRQFPNYSSELNVNALELEDSALYLCASSLGPNSNQPQHFGDGTRLSIL.

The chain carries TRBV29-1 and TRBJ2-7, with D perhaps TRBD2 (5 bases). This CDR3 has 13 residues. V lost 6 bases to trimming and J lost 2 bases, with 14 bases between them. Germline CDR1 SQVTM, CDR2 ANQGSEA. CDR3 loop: CSVGAGETYEQYF. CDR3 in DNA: TGCAGCGTCGGAGCCGGGGAGACCTACGAGCAGTACTTC.

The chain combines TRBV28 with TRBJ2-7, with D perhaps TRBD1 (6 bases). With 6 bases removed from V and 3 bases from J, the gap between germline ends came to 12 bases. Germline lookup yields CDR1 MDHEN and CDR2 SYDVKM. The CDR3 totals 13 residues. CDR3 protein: CASRRQASYEQYF. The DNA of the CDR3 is TGTGCCAGCAGACGACAGGCCAGCTACGAGCAGTACTTC.

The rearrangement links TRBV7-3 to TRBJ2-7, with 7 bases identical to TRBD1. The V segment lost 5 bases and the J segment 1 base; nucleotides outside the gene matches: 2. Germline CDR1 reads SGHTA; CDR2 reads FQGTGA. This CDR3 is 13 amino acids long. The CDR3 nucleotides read TGTGCCAGCAGCCAGACAGGGTCCTACGAGCAGTACTTC. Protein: CASSQTGSYEQYF.

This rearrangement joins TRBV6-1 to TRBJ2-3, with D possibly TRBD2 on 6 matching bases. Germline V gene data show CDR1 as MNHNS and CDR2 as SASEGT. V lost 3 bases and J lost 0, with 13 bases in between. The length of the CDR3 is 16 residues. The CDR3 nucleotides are TGTGCCAGCAGTGACCTCGGGAGCGTAAGCACAGATACGCAGTATTTT. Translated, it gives CASSDLGSVSTDTQYF.

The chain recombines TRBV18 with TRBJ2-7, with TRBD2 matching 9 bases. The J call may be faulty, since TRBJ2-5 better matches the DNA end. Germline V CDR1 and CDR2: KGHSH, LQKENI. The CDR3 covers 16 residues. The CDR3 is CASSPELAGVEETQYF. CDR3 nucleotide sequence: TGTGCCAGCTCACCTGAGTTAGCGGGGGTTGAGGAGACCCAGTACTTC.

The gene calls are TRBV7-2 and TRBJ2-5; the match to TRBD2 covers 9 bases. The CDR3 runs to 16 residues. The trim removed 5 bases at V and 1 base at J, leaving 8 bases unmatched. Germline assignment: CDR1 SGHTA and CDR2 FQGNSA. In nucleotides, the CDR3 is TGTGCCAGCAGCCAGTTCAGCGGGGGGCCCCAAGAGACCCAGTACTTC. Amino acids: CASSQFSGGPQETQYF.

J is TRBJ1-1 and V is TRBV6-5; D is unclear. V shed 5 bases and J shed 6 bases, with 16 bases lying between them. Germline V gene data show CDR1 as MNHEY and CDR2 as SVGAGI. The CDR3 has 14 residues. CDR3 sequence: CASSAPPLQPEAFF. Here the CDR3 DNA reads TGTGCCAGCAGTGCCCCACCCCTGCAACCTGAAGCTTTCTTT.

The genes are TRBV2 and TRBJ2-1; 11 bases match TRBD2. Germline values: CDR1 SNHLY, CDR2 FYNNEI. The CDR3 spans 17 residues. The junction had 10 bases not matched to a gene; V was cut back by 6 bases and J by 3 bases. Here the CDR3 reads CASSFNPGLADYNEQFF. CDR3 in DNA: TGTGCCAGCAGCTTTAATCCGGGACTAGCGGACTACAATGAGCAGTTCTTC.

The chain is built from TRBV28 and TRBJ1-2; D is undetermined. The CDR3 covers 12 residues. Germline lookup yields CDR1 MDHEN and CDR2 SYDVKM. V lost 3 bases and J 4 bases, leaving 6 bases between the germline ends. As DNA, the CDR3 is TGTGCCAGCAGTTTTAGGGTCTATGGCTACACCTTC. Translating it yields CASSFRVYGYTF.

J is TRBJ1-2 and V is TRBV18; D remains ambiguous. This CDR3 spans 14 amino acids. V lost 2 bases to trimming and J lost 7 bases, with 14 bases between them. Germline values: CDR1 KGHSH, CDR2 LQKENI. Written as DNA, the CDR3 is TGTGCCAGCTCACCATCACAGAGAAATTCTGGCTACACCTTC. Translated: CASSPSQRNSGYTF.

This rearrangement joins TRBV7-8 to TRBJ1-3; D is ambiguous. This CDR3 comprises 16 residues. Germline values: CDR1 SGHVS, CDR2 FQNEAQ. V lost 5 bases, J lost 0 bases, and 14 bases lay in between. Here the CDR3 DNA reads TGTGCCAGCAGCGCGAAACCGGCCTTCTCTGGAAACACCATATATTTT. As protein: CASSAKPAFSGNTIYF.

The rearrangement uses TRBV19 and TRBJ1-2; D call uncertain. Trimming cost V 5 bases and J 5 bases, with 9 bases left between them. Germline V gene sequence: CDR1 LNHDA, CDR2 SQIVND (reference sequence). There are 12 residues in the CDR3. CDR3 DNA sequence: TGTGCCAGTAGTCGGGCCGGGTATGGCTACACCTTC. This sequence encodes CASSRAGYGYTF.

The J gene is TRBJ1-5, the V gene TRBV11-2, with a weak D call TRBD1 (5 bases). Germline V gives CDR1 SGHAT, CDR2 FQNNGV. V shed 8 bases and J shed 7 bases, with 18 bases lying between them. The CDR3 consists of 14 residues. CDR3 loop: CASSRGAGKQPQHF. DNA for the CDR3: TGTGCCAGCTCCCGGGGTGCAGGGAAGCAGCCCCAGCATTTT.

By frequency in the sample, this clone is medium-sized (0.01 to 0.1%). The CDR3 protein is CASSYLSGGKIKNTIYF. CDR3 DNA: TGTGCCAGCAGTTACCTATCGGGGGGCAAAATTAAGAACACCATATATTTT. J is TRBJ1-3 and V is TRBV28, with D possibly TRBD1 on 6 matching bases. The CDR3 totals 17 residues. V was clipped by 4 bases and J by 7 bases, with 23 bases between them. Germline-derived CDR1 and CDR2 are MDHEN and SYDVKM.

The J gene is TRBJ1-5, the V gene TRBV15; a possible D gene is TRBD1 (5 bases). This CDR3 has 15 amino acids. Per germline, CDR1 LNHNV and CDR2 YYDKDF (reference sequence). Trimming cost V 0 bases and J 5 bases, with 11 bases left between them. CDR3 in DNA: TGTGCCACCAGCAGAGAGCGGGGAGGGGATCAGCCCCAGCATTTT. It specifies CATSRERGGDQPQHF.

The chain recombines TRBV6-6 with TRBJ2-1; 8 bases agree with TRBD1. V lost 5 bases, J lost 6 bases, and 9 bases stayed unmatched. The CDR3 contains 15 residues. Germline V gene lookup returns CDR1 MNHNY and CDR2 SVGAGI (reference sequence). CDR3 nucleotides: TGTGCCAGCAGTAAAACCGGGACAGGCTCCAATGAGCAGTTCTTC. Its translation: CASSKTGTGSNEQFF.

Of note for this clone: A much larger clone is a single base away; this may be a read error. The CDR3 loop reads CASSLARGNTEAFF. CDR3 in DNA: TGTGCCAGCAGCTTAGCCAGGGGGAACACTGAAGCTTTCTTT. The V call is TRBV7-8, the J call TRBJ1-1, with a possible D match to TRBD1 (6 bases). Germline-derived CDR1 and CDR2 are SGHVS and FQNEAQ. This CDR3 is built from 14 residues. The germline V and J ends were trimmed by 0 bases and 1 base, with 6 bases remaining between them. Based on the CDR3 plus reference TRBV7-8 and TRBJ1-1, the full variable domain is GAGVSQSPRYKVAKRGQDVALRCDPISGHVSLFWYQQALGQGPEFLTYFQNEAQLDKSGLPSDRFFAERPEGSVSTLKIQRTQQEDSAVYLCASSLARGNTEAFFGQGTRLTVV.

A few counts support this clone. CDR3 loop: CASRPGASYNEQFF. The CDR3 nucleotides are TGTGCCAGTAGACCAGGAGCCTCGTACAATGAGCAGTTCTTC. This chain joins TRBV19 and TRBJ2-1; D remains unclear. This CDR3 is 14 amino acids long. Germline V gene sequence: CDR1 LNHDA, CDR2 SQIVND (reference sequence). Trimming removed 6 bases from V and 4 bases from J, with 13 bases in between.

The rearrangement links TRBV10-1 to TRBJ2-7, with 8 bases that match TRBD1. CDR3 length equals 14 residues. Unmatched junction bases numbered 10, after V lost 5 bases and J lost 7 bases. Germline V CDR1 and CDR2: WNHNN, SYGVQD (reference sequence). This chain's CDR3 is CASSPGGSRWEQYF. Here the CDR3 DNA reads TGCGCCAGCAGTCCAGGGGGCTCGCGCTGGGAGCAGTACTTC.